A selection of T cell receptor beta chains follows, all from one sample in a study of technical replicates of blood from a few donors. Repertoires were generated with immunoSEQ multiplex PCR, while TCRdb's copy carries only in-frame clones and drops some. This sample has 50,000 to 70,000 clones, with 86% found just once. Source material: PBMCs. The receptors come from a human donor in good health. Some clones in this sample may be carry-over from other donors' samples. Each CDR3 is given with its conserved first and last residue. The order of the fields is V gene, D gene, clone size, CDR3 length, J gene, CDR3 DNA, CDR3 protein. D genes are given only for firm matches. Size is omitted from some rows. Given values are once, few, many or a class for expanded clones.

v_gene: TRBV9; d_gene: TRBD2; abundance: -; len: 14; j_gene: TRBJ2-1; CDR3nt: TGTGCCAGCAGCGTAGAACTAGCGAAAGATGAGCAGTTCTTC; CDR3aa: CASSVELAKDEQFF
v_gene: TRBV15; d_gene: TRBD1; abundance: -; len: 15; j_gene: TRBJ2-7; CDR3nt: TGTGCCACCAGCCCTCCGGGACAGGGTTACTACGAGCAGTACTTC; CDR3aa: CATSPPGQGYYEQYF
v_gene: TRBV4-3; d_gene: -; abundance: -; len: 14; j_gene: TRBJ1-2; CDR3nt: TGCGCCAGCAGCCGCGCGGGGGAGGGAGAGAGCTACACCTTC; CDR3aa: CASSRAGEGESYTF
v_gene: TRBV7-8; d_gene: -; abundance: -; len: 17; j_gene: TRBJ1-1; CDR3nt: TGTGCCAGCAGACCCCTTCGAGACAGACAAATGAACACTGAAGCTTTCTTT; CDR3aa: CASRPLRDRQMNTEAFF
v_gene: TRBV5-8; d_gene: TRBD2; abundance: -; len: 15; j_gene: TRBJ2-1; CDR3nt: TGTGCCAGCAGTCATCTAGCGGGGGGATACAATGAGCAGTTCTTC; CDR3aa: CASSHLAGGYNEQFF
v_gene: TRBV6-6; d_gene: -; abundance: -; len: 16; j_gene: TRBJ2-3; CDR3nt: TGTGCCAGCAGTTACCTGGGCGGGCCTAGCACAGATACGCAGTATTTT; CDR3aa: CASSYLGGPSTDTQYF
v_gene: TRBV11-3; d_gene: -; abundance: -; len: 15; j_gene: TRBJ2-2; CDR3nt: TGTGCCAGCAGCTTAGGACTAACCCCGGAGGGGGAGCTGTTTTTT; CDR3aa: CASSLGLTPEGELFF
v_gene: TRBV6-6; d_gene: -; abundance: few; len: 16; j_gene: TRBJ1-5; CDR3nt: TGTGCCAGCAGTTATGGGGCCAGAGCCCGCAATCAGCCCCAGCATTTT; CDR3aa: CASSYGARARNQPQHF
v_gene: TRBV14; d_gene: TRBD1; abundance: -; len: 15; j_gene: TRBJ1-1; CDR3nt: TGTGCCAGCAGCCGAAAGACAGGGGTGAACACTGAAGCTTTCTTT; CDR3aa: CASSRKTGVNTEAFF
v_gene: TRBV10-1; d_gene: TRBD2; abundance: -; len: 18; j_gene: TRBJ2-5; CDR3nt: TGCGCCAGCAGTGAGTCGTGGAGGGTAGCGGGGGGCTGGGAGACCCAGTACTTC; CDR3aa: CASSESWRVAGGWETQYF
v_gene: TRBV6-5; d_gene: TRBD1; abundance: -; len: 13; j_gene: TRBJ1-2; CDR3nt: TGTGCCAGCAGTTACTCGACAGGGCATGGCTACACCTTC; CDR3aa: CASSYSTGHGYTF
v_gene: TRBV7-2; d_gene: -; abundance: -; len: 14; j_gene: TRBJ1-5; CDR3nt: TGTGCCAGCAGCTCGCGGGGGGGCAATCAGCCCCAGCATTTT; CDR3aa: CASSSRGGNQPQHF
v_gene: TRBV5-1; d_gene: TRBD2; abundance: -; len: 18; j_gene: TRBJ2-6; CDR3nt: TGCGCCAGCAGCTTGGCGGGGGGTTGGGGCTCTGGGGCCAACGTCCTGACTTTC; CDR3aa: CASSLAGGWGSGANVLTF
v_gene: TRBV7-8; d_gene: TRBD2; abundance: -; len: 14; j_gene: TRBJ2-7; CDR3nt: TGTGCCAGCAGCTTTAGCGGGAGGGCCTTCGAGCAGTACTTC; CDR3aa: CASSFSGRAFEQYF
v_gene: TRBV2; d_gene: -; abundance: -; len: 15; j_gene: TRBJ1-6; CDR3nt: TGTGCCAGCAGTGTGCTGGAGCTCTATAATTCACCCCTCCACTTT; CDR3aa: CASSVLELYNSPLHF
v_gene: TRBV10-3; d_gene: TRBD2; abundance: -; len: 16; j_gene: TRBJ2-1; CDR3nt: TGTGCCATCAGCAGGACTAGCGGGAGTCCGTACAATGAGCAGTTCTTC; CDR3aa: CAISRTSGSPYNEQFF
v_gene: TRBV4-1; d_gene: -; abundance: -; len: 16; j_gene: TRBJ2-1; CDR3nt: TGCGCCAGCAGCCACCTGGGGCTAGTCTCCTACAATGAGCAGTTCTTC; CDR3aa: CASSHLGLVSYNEQFF
v_gene: TRBV15; d_gene: TRBD1; abundance: -; len: 14; j_gene: TRBJ2-2; CDR3nt: TGTGCCACCAGCGTTAGACAGGGGGCCGGGGAGCTGTTTTTT; CDR3aa: CATSVRQGAGELFF
v_gene: TRBV11-1; d_gene: -; abundance: -; len: 13; j_gene: TRBJ1-4; CDR3nt: TGTGCCAGCAGTCGTACACCCAGTGGAAAACTGTTTTTT; CDR3aa: CASSRTPSGKLFF
v_gene: TRBV29-1; d_gene: -; abundance: -; len: 15; j_gene: TRBJ2-5; CDR3nt: TGCAGCGTGTTTTTGCAACGGCAGGGGGGAGAGACCCAGTACTTC; CDR3aa: CSVFLQRQGGETQYF
v_gene: TRBV9; d_gene: -; abundance: -; len: 17; j_gene: TRBJ1-4; CDR3nt: TGTGCCAGCAGCCTGACGGGGTATATCGCAACTAATGAAAAACTGTTTTTT; CDR3aa: CASSLTGYIATNEKLFF
v_gene: TRBV7-8; d_gene: TRBD2; abundance: -; len: 14; j_gene: TRBJ2-5; CDR3nt: TGTGCCAGCAGCCCACTAGCGGGGGTAGAGACCCAGTACTTC; CDR3aa: CASSPLAGVETQYF
v_gene: TRBV18; d_gene: TRBD2; abundance: -; len: 16; j_gene: TRBJ2-3; CDR3nt: TGTGCCAGCTCAATCCTCGCTAGCGGGGGGGCAGATACGCAGTATTTT; CDR3aa: CASSILASGGADTQYF
v_gene: TRBV9; d_gene: TRBD1; abundance: -; len: 14; j_gene: TRBJ1-5; CDR3nt: TGTGCCAGCAGCGCGACAGGGCTCAATCAGCCCCAGCATTTT; CDR3aa: CASSATGLNQPQHF
v_gene: TRBV6-1; d_gene: -; abundance: -; len: 15; j_gene: TRBJ2-3; CDR3nt: TGTGCCAGTCCGAGGCCGGGGGAGATGACAGATACGCAGTATTTT; CDR3aa: CASPRPGEMTDTQYF
v_gene: TRBV4-1; d_gene: TRBD2; abundance: -; len: 16; j_gene: TRBJ2-1; CDR3nt: TGCGCCAGCAGCCAACCTTTTAGCGGGGGGGCCCATGAGCAGTTCTTC; CDR3aa: CASSQPFSGGAHEQFF
v_gene: TRBV11-1; d_gene: TRBD1; abundance: few; len: 13; j_gene: TRBJ1-1; CDR3nt: TGTGCCAGCAGCCTGGACAGGGCCACTGAAGCTTTCTTT; CDR3aa: CASSLDRATEAFF
v_gene: TRBV5-5; d_gene: -; abundance: -; len: 16; j_gene: TRBJ1-6; CDR3nt: TGTGCCAGCAGCTTGGATCCGGGGGTCTCGAAGTCACCCCTCCACTTT; CDR3aa: CASSLDPGVSKSPLHF
v_gene: TRBV11-3; d_gene: TRBD1; abundance: -; len: 16; j_gene: TRBJ2-2; CDR3nt: TGTGCCAGCAGCTCTCGTAAGGGGGCGTTATCCGGGGAGCTGTTTTTT; CDR3aa: CASSSRKGALSGELFF
v_gene: TRBV5-8; d_gene: TRBD2; abundance: -; len: 16; j_gene: TRBJ2-3; CDR3nt: TGTGCCAGCAGCTTGGGATTAGCGGGATCCACAGATACGCAGTATTTT; CDR3aa: CASSLGLAGSTDTQYF
v_gene: TRBV10-3; d_gene: TRBD2; abundance: -; len: 13; j_gene: TRBJ2-7; CDR3nt: TGTGCCACCCAGACTAGCGGGACGGCCGAGCAGTACTTC; CDR3aa: CATQTSGTAEQYF
v_gene: TRBV4-1; d_gene: TRBD1; abundance: few; len: 14; j_gene: TRBJ1-4; CDR3nt: TGCGCCAGCAGCCAAGGACAGGGTAATGAAAAACTGTTTTTT; CDR3aa: CASSQGQGNEKLFF
v_gene: TRBV7-2; d_gene: TRBD1; abundance: -; len: 13; j_gene: TRBJ2-5; CDR3nt: TGTGCCAGCAGAGGGACAGGCCAAGAGACCCAGTACTTC; CDR3aa: CASRGTGQETQYF
v_gene: TRBV4-1; d_gene: -; abundance: -; len: 14; j_gene: TRBJ2-1; CDR3nt: TGCGCCAGCAGCTTGACTTCCGGGGGTATAGAGCAGTTCTTC; CDR3aa: CASSLTSGGIEQFF
v_gene: TRBV7-6; d_gene: -; abundance: -; len: 12; j_gene: TRBJ2-7; CDR3nt: TGTGCCAGCAGTCTCTGGCCCTACGAGCAGTACTTC; CDR3aa: CASSLWPYEQYF
v_gene: TRBV4-3; d_gene: TRBD1; abundance: -; len: 15; j_gene: TRBJ1-3; CDR3nt: TGCGCCAGCAGCCGAGACAGGGCCGGAGGAAACACCATATATTTT; CDR3aa: CASSRDRAGGNTIYF
v_gene: TRBV7-6; d_gene: -; abundance: -; len: 13; j_gene: TRBJ2-5; CDR3nt: TGTGCCAGCAGCTTACCAGGGATAGAGACCCAGTACTTC; CDR3aa: CASSLPGIETQYF
v_gene: TRBV19; d_gene: TRBD1; abundance: -; len: 13; j_gene: TRBJ1-2; CDR3nt: TGTGCCAGTAGGCGGACAGGGATGCGTGGCTACACCTTC; CDR3aa: CASRRTGMRGYTF
v_gene: TRBV6-5; d_gene: -; abundance: -; len: 13; j_gene: TRBJ2-7; CDR3nt: TGTGCCAGCACCCAAGGGAGCTCCTACGAGCAGTACTTC; CDR3aa: CASTQGSSYEQYF
v_gene: TRBV18; d_gene: TRBD2; abundance: -; len: 19; j_gene: TRBJ2-4; CDR3nt: TGTGCCAGCTCACTACAAAAAACCGGGACTATACTAGCCAAAAACATTCAGTACTTC; CDR3aa: CASSLQKTGTILAKNIQYF
v_gene: TRBV5-4; d_gene: TRBD1; abundance: -; len: 15; j_gene: TRBJ2-7; CDR3nt: TGTGCCAGCAGCATGCCGGGACAGAGCTCCTACGAGCAGTACTTC; CDR3aa: CASSMPGQSSYEQYF
v_gene: TRBV11-3; d_gene: TRBD2; abundance: -; len: 16; j_gene: TRBJ2-1; CDR3nt: TGTGCCAGCAGCTTAGATCTGAGCGGGAGTTTCAATGAGCAGTTCTTC; CDR3aa: CASSLDLSGSFNEQFF